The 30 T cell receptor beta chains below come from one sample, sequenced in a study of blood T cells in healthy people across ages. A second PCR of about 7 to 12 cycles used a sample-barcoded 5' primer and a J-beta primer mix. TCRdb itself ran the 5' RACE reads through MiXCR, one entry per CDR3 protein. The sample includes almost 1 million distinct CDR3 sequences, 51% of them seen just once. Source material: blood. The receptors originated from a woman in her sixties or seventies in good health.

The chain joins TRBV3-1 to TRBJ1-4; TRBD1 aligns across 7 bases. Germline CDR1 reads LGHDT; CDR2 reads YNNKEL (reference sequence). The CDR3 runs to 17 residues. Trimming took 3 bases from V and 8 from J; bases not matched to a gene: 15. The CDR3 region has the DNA TGTGCCAGCAGCCATTACGCGGCAGGGGGTGTTGACGAAAAACTGTTTTTT. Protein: CASSHYAAGGVDEKLFF.

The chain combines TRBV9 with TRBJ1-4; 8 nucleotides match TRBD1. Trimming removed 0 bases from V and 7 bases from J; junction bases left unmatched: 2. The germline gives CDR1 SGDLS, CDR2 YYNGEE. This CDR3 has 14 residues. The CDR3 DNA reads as TGTGCCAGCAGCGTAGACAGGGGGTTTGAAAAACTGTTTTTT. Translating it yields CASSVDRGFEKLFF.

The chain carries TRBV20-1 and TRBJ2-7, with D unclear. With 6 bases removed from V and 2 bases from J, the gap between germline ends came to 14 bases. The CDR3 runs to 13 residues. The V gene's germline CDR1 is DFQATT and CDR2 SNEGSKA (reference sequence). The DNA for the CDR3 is TGCAGTGCGAAGGGTGCTGCCCCCTACGAGCAGTACTTC. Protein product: CSAKGAAPYEQYF.

DNA for the CDR3: TGTGCCAGCAGTCAAAAGACGGGGCCGGAGAATGAGCAGTTCTTC. This gives the protein CASSQKTGPENEQFF. The chain links TRBV2 to TRBJ2-1; D may match TRBD1 or TRBD2 (5 bases each). The CDR3 has 15 residues. Germline V CDR1 and CDR2: SNHLY, FYNNEI. The ends were cut back, 5 bases at V and 7 bases at J, with 18 bases in the middle.

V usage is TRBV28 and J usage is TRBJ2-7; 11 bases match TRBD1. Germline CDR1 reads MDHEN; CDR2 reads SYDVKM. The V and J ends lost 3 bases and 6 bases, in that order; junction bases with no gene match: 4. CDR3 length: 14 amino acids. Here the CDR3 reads CASSFPGQGGEQYF. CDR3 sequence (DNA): TGTGCCAGCAGTTTCCCGGGACAGGGGGGCGAGCAGTACTTC.

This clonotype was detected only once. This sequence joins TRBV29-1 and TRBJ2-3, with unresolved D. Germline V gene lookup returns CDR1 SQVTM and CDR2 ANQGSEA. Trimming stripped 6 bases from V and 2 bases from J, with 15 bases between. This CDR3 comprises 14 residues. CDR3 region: CSVAGTTITDTQYF. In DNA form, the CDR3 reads TGCAGCGTAGCTGGCACCACGATCACAGATACGCAGTATTTT.

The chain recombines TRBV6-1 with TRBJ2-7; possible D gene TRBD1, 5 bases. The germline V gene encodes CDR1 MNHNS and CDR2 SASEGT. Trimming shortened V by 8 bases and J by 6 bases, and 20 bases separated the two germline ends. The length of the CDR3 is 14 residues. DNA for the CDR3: TGTGCCAGCTCCAGGGTCGAAGGATTGAGCGAGCAGTACTTC. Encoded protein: CASSRVEGLSEQYF.

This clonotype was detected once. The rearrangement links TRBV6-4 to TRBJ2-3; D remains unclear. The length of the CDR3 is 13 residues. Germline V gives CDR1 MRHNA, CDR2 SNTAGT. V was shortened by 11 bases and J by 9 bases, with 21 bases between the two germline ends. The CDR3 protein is CADGSTRAATQYF. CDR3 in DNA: TGTGCCGATGGATCGACCCGGGCAGCAACGCAGTATTTT.

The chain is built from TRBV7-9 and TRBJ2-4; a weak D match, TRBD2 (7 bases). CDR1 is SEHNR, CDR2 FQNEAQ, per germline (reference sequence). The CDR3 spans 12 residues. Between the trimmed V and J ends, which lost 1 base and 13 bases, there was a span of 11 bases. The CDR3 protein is CASSLGEGEQYF. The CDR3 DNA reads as TGTGCCAGCAGCTTAGGGGAGGGGGAGCAGTACTTC.

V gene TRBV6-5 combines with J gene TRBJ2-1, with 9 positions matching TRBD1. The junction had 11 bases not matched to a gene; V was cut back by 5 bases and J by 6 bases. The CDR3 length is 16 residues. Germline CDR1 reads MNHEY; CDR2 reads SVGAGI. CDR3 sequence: CASSPLRTGAVNEQFF. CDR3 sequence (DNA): TGTGCCAGCAGTCCACTAAGGACAGGGGCAGTCAATGAGCAGTTCTTC.

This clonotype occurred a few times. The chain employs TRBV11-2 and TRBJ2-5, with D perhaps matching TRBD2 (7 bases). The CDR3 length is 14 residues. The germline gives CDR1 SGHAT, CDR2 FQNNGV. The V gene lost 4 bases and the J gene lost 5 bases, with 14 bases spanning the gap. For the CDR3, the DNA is TGTGCCAGCAGCTCTTTCAGGGGAGGGGAGACCCAGTACTTC. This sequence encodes CASSSFRGGETQYF.

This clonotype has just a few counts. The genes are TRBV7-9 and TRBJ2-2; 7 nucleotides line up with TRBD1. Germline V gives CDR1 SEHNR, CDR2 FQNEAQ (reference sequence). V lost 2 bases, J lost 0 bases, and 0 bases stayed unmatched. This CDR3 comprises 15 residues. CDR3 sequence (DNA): TGTGCCAGCAGCTTAACAGGGGCGAACACCGGGGAGCTGTTTTTT. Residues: CASSLTGANTGELFF.

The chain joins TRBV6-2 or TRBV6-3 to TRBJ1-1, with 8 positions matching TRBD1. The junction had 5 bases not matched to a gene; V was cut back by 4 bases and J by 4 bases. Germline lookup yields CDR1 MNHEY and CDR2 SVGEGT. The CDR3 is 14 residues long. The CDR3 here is CASSFGQGTTEAFF. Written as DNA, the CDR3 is TGTGCCAGCAGTTTCGGACAGGGTACCACTGAAGCTTTCTTT.

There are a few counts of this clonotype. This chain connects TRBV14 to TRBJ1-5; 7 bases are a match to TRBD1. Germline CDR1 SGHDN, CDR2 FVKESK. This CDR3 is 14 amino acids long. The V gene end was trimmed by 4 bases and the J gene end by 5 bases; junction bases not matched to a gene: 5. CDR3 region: CASSLGGTDQPQHF. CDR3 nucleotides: TGTGCCAGCAGCCTAGGGGGGACAGATCAGCCCCAGCATTTT.

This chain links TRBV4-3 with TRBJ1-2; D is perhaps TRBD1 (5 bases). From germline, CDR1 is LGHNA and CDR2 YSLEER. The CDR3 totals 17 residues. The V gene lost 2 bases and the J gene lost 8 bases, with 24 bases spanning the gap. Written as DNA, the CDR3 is TGCGCCAGCAGCCAATCGGCAATGGGACGGACTCGTCGAGGCTACACCTTC. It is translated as CASSQSAMGRTRRGYTF.

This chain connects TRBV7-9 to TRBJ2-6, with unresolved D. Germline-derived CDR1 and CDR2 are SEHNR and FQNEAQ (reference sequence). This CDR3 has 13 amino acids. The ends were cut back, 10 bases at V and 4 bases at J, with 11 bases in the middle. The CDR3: CATERSGANVLTF. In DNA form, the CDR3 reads TGTGCCACCGAGAGGTCGGGGGCCAACGTCCTGACTTTC.

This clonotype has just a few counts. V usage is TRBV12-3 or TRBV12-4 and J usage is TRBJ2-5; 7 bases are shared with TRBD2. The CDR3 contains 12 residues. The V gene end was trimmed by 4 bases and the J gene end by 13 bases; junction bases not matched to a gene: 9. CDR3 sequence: CASSSFGGRVYF. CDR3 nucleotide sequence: TGTGCCAGCAGTTCCTTTGGAGGGAGGGTGTACTTC.

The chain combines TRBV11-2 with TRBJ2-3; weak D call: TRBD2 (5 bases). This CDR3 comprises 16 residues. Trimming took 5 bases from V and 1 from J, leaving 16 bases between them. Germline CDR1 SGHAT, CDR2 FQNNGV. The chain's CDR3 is CASSPGTGFGTDTQYF. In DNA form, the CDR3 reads TGTGCCAGCAGCCCAGGAACGGGATTCGGCACAGATACGCAGTATTTT.

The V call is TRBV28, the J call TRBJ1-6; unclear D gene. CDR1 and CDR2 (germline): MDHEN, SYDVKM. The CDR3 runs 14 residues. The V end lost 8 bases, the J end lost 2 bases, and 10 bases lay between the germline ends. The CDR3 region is CASLLSPYNSPLHF. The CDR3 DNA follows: TGTGCCAGCCTCCTCTCACCCTATAATTCACCCCTCCACTTT.

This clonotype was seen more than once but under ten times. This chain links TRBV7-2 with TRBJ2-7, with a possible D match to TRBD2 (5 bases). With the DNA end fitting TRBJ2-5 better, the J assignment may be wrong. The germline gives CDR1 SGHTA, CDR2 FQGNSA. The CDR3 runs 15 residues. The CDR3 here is CASTDSSLPGETQYF. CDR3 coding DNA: TGTGCCAGCACTGATTCTAGCCTTCCTGGAGAGACCCAGTACTTC.

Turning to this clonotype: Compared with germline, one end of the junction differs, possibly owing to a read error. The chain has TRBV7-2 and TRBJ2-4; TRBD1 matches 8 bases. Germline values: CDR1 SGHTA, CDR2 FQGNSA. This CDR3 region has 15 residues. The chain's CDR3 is CVSSLTGDYKNIQYF. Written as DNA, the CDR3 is TGTGTCAGCAGCCTGACAGGGGATTACAAAAACATTCAGTACTTC.

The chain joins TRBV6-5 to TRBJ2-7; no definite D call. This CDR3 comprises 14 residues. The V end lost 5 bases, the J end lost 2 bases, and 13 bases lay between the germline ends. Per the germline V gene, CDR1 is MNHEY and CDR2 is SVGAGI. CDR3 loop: CASSPWTSAYEQYF. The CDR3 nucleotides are TGTGCCAGCAGTCCATGGACGAGCGCCTACGAGCAGTACTTC.

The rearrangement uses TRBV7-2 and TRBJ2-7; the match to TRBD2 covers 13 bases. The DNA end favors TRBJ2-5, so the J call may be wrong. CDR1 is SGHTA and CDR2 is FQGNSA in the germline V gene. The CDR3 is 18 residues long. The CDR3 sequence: CASSLAPGLAGEEETQYF. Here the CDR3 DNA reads TGTGCCAGCAGCTTAGCGCCCGGACTAGCGGGAGAGGAGGAGACCCAGTACTTC.

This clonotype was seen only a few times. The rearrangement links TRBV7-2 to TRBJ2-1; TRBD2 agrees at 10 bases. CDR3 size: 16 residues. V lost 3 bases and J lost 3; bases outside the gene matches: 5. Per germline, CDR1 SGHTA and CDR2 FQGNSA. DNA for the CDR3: TGTGCCAGCAGCTTCACTACTAGCGGGGTCTACAATGAGCAGTTCTTC. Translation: CASSFTTSGVYNEQFF.

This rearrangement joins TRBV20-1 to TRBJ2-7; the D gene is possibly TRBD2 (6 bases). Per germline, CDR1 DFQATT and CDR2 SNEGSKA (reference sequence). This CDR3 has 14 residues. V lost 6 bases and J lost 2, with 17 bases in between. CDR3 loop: CSAREASKPYEQYF. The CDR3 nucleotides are TGCAGTGCCAGGGAGGCTTCAAAGCCCTACGAGCAGTACTTC.

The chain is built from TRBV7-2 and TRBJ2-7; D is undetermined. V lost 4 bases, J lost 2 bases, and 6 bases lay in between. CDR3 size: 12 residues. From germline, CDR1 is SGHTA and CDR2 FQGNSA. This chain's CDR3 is CASSSWTYEQYF. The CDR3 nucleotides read TGTGCCAGCAGCTCCTGGACCTACGAGCAGTACTTC.

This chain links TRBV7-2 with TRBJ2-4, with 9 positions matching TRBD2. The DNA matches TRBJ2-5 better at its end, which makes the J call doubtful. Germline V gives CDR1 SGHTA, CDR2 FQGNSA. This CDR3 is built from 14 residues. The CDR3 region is CASSPREGHQTQYF. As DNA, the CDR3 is TGTGCCAGCAGCCCGCGGGAGGGGCACCAGACCCAGTACTTC.

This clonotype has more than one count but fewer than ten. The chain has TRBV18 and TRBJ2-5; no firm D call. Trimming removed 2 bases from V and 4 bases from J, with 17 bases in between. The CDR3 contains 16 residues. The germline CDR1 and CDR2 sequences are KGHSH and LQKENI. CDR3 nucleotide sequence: TGTGCCAGCTCACCAATCGGCAGACATCGAGGAGAGACCCAGTACTTC. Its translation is CASSPIGRHRGETQYF.

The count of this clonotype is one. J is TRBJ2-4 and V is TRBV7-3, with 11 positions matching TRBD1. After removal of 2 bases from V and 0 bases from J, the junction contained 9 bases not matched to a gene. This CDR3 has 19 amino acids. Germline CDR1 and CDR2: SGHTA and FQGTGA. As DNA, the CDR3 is TGTGCCAGCAGCTTAGAGGCGGGACAGGGGGAATTAGCCAAAAACATTCAGTACTTC. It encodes CASSLEAGQGELAKNIQYF.

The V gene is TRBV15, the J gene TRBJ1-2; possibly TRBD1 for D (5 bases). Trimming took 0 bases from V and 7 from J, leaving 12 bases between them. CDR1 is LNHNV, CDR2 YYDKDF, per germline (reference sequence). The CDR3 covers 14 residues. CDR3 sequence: CATSRDRQGRGYTF. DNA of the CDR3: TGTGCCACCAGCAGAGATAGGCAGGGTCGTGGCTACACCTTC.